These 13 T cell receptor beta chains were sequenced from one sample in a study of CD8+CD57+ T cells in acquired aplastic anemia. Patients chosen for sequencing had CD8+CD57+ cells that had expanded, as shown by flow cytometry. CDR3 and TCR beta VDJ profiling relied on genomic DNA as the template. TCRdb reprocessed the reads with MiXCR, giving one entry per CDR3 protein. The data show approximately 170,000 distinct CDR3 sequences, more than 45% seen once. Sequencing was performed on sorted CD4+, CD8+, or CD8+CD57+ T cells (not recorded which) from PBMCs. The receptors stem from a human donor with aplastic anemia.

A remark on this clonotype: Its ends do not fully match the called genes, so a read error is possible. The CDR3 reads CVSSPIVNQPQHF. Here the CDR3 DNA reads TGTGTCAGCAGTCCAATAGTAAATCAGCCCCAGCATTTT. This chain connects TRBV6-2 or TRBV6-3 to TRBJ1-5; D is unresolved. The CDR3 consists of 13 residues. Germline assignment: CDR1 MNHEY and CDR2 SVGEGT.

Written as DNA, the CDR3 is TGCAGCGTGGGGACTAGCGGGAGTAGCTCCTACAATGAGCAGTTCTTC. Translation: CSVGTSGSSSYNEQFF. The chain recombines TRBV29-1 with TRBJ2-1; TRBD2 aligns across 14 bases. V was pared by 6 bases and J by 0 bases, with 4 bases of the junction left unmatched. The CDR3 is 16 residues long. The germline CDR1 and CDR2 sequences are SQVTM and ANQGSEA.

The sample holds many counts of this clonotype. J is TRBJ2-5 and V is TRBV20-1; D uncertain. V lost 5 bases to trimming and J lost 5 bases, with 6 bases between them. Germline lookup yields CDR1 DFQATT and CDR2 SNEGSKA (reference sequence). This CDR3 is 10 amino acids long. The CDR3 is CSAPWETQYF. Written as DNA, the CDR3 is TGCAGTGCTCCTTGGGAGACCCAGTACTTC.

This clonotype was seen repeatedly, ten times or more. The rearrangement links TRBV7-2 to TRBJ1-2; D is uncertain. The CDR3 covers 15 residues. Per the germline V gene, CDR1 is SGHTA and CDR2 is FQGNSA. Trimming took off 1 base at V and 4 bases at J, with 13 bases between the two ends. CDR3 in amino acids: CASSLDIGPLYGYTF. The DNA of the CDR3 is TGTGCCAGCAGCTTAGATATCGGGCCTCTCTATGGCTACACCTTC. Based on the CDR3 plus reference TRBV7-2 and TRBJ1-2, the full variable domain is GAGVSQSPSNKVTEKGKDVELRCDPISGHTALYWYRQSLGQGLEFLIYFQGNSAPDKSGLPSDRFSAERTGGSVSTLTIQRTQQEDSAVYLCASSLDIGPLYGYTFGSGTRLTVV.

Many counts were recorded for this clonotype. This chain links TRBV14 with TRBJ2-5; D is ambiguous. CDR1 and CDR2 (germline): SGHDN, FVKESK. CDR3 size: 15 residues. V lost 3 bases to trimming and J lost 5 bases, with 16 bases between them. In DNA form, the CDR3 reads TGTGCCAGCAGCCAGGGCCCCACGCGGTGGGAGACCCAGTACTTC. It is translated as CASSQGPTRWETQYF.

On this clonotype itself: Here the CDR3 omits its conserved ending phenylalanine or tryptophan, so a read error is the likely source. The rearrangement uses TRBV3-1 and TRBJ1-2; TRBD1 aligns across 7 bases. The germline V gene has CDR1 LGHDT and CDR2 YNNKEL (reference sequence). With V trimmed by 0 bases and J by 8 bases, 6 bases remained unmatched. This CDR3 is 14 amino acids long. CDR3 amino acids: CASSQDPEGAGYTL. The CDR3 nucleotides read TGTGCCAGCAGCCAAGATCCGGAGGGGGCAGGCTACACCCTC.

The chain couples TRBV2 to TRBJ1-2; TRBD1 matches 7 bases. This CDR3 is built from 15 residues. The ends lost 5 bases at V and 4 bases at J; junction bases unmatched: 10. The germline V gene encodes CDR1 SNHLY and CDR2 FYNNEI. The CDR3 spells CASSLFRGDTYGYTF. The CDR3 DNA follows: TGTGCCAGCAGTTTATTCAGGGGGGACACCTATGGCTACACCTTC.

The chain links TRBV29-1 to TRBJ2-3; unclear D gene. CDR3 length: 12 amino acids. V gave up 7 bases and J gave up 2 bases, with 10 bases separating them. Per the germline V gene, CDR1 is SQVTM and CDR2 is ANQGSEA. As DNA, the CDR3 is TGCAGCGGGCAGGCGACCACAGATACGCAGTATTTT. Protein sequence: CSGQATTDTQYF.

V gene TRBV7-2 combines with J gene TRBJ2-7; no clear D gene. Germline CDR1 SGHTA, CDR2 FQGNSA. CDR3 length: 13 residues. Trimming left V 6 bases short and J 3 bases short, with 12 bases between. DNA of the CDR3: TGTGCCAGCAGTAGGAACAGCGACTACGAGCAGTACTTC. This codes for CASSRNSDYEQYF.

This clonotype has a handful of counts. J is TRBJ1-6 and V is TRBV2, with D uncertain. The CDR3 runs 17 residues. Trimming cost V 2 bases and J 4 bases, with 15 bases left between them. Germline CDR1 and CDR2: SNHLY and FYNNEI. CDR3 DNA sequence: TGTGCCAGCAGTGAATCCTTGGGTGGGGAATATAATTCACCCCTCCACTTT. Residues: CASSESLGGEYNSPLHF. The variable domain in full, with the rest retrieved from reference TRBV2 and TRBJ1-6, is EPEVTQTPSHQVTQMGQEVILRCVPISNHLYFYWYRQILGQKVEFLVSFYNNEISEKSEIFDDQFSVERPDGSNFTLKIRSTKLEDSAMYFCASSESLGGEYNSPLHFGNGTRLTVT.

This clonotype was picked up many times. J is TRBJ2-3 and V is TRBV4-1; 10 nucleotides match TRBD2. The CDR3 extends over 17 amino acids. Trimming cost V 0 bases and J 2 bases; bases outside gene matches: 5. Germline loops: CDR1 MGHRA, CDR2 YSYEKL. The CDR3 nucleotides read TGCGCCAGCAGCCAAGATGGAAGCGGGAGGGCCACAGATACGCAGTATTTT. Its translation is CASSQDGSGRATDTQYF.

This clonotype was counted many times. Here the CDR3 reads CASSRGQGNYGYTF. The CDR3, as DNA: TGTGCCAGCAGTCGTGGACAGGGGAACTATGGCTACACCTTC. The chain joins TRBV6-1 to TRBJ1-2; 9 bases map to TRBD1. The germline V gene has CDR1 MNHNS and CDR2 SASEGT. This CDR3 comprises 14 residues. After removal of 5 bases from V and 2 bases from J, the junction contained 3 bases not matched to a gene.

This clonotype was recorded only once. This chain uses TRBV29-1 with TRBJ2-7, with D possibly matching TRBD1 (5 bases). Germline-derived CDR1 and CDR2 are SQVTM and ANQGSEA. Trimming left V 7 bases short and J 1 base short, with 11 bases between. The CDR3 extends over 12 amino acids. In DNA, the CDR3 is TGCAGCGCGAGGACAAATTCCTACGAGCAGTACTTC. This encodes CSARTNSYEQYF.